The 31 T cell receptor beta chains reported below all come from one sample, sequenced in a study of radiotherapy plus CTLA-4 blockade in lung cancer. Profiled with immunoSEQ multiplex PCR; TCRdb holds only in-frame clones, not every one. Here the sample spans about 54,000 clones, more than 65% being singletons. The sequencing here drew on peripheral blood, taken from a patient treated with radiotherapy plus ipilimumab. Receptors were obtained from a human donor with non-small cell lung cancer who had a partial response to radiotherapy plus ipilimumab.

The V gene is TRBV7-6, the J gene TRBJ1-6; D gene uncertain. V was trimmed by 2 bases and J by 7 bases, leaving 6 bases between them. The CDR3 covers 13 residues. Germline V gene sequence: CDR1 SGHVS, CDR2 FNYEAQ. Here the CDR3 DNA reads TGTGCCAGCAGCTTAAACGGGAATTCACCCCTCCACTTT. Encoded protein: CASSLNGNSPLHF.

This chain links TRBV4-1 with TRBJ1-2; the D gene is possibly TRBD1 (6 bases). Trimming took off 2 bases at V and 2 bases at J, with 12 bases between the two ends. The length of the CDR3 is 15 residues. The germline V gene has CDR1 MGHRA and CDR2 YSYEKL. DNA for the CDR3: TGCGCCAGCAGCCAACCTGACAGGCCAAACTATGGCTACACCTTC. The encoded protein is CASSQPDRPNYGYTF.

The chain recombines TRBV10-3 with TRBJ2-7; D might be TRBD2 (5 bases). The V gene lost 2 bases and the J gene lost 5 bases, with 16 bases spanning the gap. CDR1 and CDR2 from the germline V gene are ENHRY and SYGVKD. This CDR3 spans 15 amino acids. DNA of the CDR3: TGTGCCATCAGTGAGCCCCAGGAGGTCGGGAACGAGCAGTACTTC. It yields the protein CAISEPQEVGNEQYF.

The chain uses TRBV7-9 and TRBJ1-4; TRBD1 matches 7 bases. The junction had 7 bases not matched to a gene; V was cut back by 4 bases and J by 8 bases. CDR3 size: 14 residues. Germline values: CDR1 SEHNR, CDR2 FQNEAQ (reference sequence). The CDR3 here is CASSSDREGEKLFF. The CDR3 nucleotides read TGTGCCAGCAGCTCCGACAGGGAAGGAGAAAAACTGTTTTTT.

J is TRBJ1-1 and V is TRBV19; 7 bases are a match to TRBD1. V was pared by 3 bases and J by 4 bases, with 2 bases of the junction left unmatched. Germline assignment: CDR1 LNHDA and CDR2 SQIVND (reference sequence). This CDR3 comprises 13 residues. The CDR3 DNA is TGTGCCAGTAGTATCTGGACAGGCACTGAAGCTTTCTTT. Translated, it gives CASSIWTGTEAFF.

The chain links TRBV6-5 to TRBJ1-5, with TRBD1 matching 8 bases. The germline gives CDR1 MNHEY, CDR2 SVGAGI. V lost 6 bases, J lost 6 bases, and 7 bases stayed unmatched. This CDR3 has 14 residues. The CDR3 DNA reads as TGTGCCAGCAGAAGGACAGGGTCGGTTCAGCCCCAGCATTTT. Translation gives CASRRTGSVQPQHF.

The CDR3: CASSYPNTEAFF. The CDR3 bases are TGTGCCAGCAGTTACCCAAACACTGAAGCTTTCTTT. The rearrangement links TRBV6-6 to TRBJ1-1, with D uncertain. With 2 bases removed from V and 2 bases from J, the gap between germline ends came to 3 bases. The V gene's germline CDR1 is MNHNY and CDR2 SVGAGI (reference sequence). CDR3 size: 12 residues.

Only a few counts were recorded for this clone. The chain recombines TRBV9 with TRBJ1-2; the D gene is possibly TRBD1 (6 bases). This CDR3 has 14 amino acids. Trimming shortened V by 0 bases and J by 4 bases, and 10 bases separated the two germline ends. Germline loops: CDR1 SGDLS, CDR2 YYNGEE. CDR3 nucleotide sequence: TGTGCCAGCAGCGTAGACGGGGGGGCCTATGGCTACACCTTC. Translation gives CASSVDGGAYGYTF.

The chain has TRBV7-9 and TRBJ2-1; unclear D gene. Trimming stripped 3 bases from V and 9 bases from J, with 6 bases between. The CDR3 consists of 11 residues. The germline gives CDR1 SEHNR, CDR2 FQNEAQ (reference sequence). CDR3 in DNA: TGTGCCAGCAGCTTCCAAGCTGAGCAGTTCTTC. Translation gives CASSFQAEQFF.

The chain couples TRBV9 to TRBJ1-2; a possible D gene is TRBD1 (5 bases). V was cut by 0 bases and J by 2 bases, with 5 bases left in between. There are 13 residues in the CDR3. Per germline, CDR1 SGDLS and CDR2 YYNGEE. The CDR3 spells CASSVGQNYGYTF. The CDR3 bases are TGTGCCAGCAGCGTAGGACAGAACTATGGCTACACCTTC.

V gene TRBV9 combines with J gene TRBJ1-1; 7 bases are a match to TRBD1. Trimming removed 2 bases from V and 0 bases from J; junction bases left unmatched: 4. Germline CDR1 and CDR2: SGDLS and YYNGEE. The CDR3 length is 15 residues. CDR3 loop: CASSVGGGLNTEAFF. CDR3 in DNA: TGTGCCAGCAGCGTTGGAGGGGGCTTGAACACTGAAGCTTTCTTT.

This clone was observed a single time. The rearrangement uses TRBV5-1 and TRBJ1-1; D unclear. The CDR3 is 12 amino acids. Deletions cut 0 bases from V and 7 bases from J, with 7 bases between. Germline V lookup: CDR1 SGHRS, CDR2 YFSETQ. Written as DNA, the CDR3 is TGCGCCAGCAGCTTGGTGACGGGTGAAGCTTTCTTT. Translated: CASSLVTGEAFF.

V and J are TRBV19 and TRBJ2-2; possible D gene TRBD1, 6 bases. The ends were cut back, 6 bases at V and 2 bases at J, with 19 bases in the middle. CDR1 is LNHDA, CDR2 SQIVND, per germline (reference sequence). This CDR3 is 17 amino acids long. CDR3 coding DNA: TGTGCCAGTAGCCTCGAATTTTCAGGGGCCAACACCGGGGAGCTGTTTTTT. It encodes CASSLEFSGANTGELFF.

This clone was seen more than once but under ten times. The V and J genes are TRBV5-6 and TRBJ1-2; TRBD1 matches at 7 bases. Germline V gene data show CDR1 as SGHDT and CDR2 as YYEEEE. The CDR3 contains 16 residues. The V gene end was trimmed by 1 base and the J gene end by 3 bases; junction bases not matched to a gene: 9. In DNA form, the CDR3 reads TGTGCCAGCAGCTTGTCCCCGACAGGGTGGGACTATGGCTACACCTTC. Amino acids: CASSLSPTGWDYGYTF. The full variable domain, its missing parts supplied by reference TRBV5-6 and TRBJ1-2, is DAGVTQSPTHLIKTRGQQVTLRCSPKSGHDTVSWYQQALGQGPQFIFQYYEEEERQRGNFPDRFSGHQFPNYSSELNVNALLLGDSALYLCASSLSPTGWDYGYTFGSGTRLTVV.

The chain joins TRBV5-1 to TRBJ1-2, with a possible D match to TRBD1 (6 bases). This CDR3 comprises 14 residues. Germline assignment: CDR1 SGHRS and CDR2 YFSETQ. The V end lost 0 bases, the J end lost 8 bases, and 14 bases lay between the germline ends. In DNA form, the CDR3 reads TGCGCCAGCAGCTTGGGCCGGGGGGGCCGGGGCTACACCTTC. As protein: CASSLGRGGRGYTF.

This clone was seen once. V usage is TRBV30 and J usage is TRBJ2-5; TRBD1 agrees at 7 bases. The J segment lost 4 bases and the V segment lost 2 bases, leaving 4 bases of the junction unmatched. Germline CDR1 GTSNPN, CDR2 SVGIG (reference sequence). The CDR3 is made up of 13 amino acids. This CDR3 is CAWSLGQTETQYF. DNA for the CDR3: TGTGCCTGGAGTTTGGGACAGACAGAGACCCAGTACTTC.

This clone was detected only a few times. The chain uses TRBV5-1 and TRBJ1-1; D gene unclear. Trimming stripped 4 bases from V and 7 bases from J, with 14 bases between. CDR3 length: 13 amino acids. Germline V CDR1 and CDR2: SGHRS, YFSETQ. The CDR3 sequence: CASSPKSPLEAFF. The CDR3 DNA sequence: TGCGCCAGCAGCCCGAAGAGTCCTCTTGAAGCTTTCTTT.

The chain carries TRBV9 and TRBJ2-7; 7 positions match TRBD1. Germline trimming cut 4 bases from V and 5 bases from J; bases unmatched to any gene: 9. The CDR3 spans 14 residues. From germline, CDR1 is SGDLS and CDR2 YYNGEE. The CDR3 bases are TGTGCCAGCAGCCCCCGACAGGGAAAGGACGAGCAGTACTTC. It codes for CASSPRQGKDEQYF.

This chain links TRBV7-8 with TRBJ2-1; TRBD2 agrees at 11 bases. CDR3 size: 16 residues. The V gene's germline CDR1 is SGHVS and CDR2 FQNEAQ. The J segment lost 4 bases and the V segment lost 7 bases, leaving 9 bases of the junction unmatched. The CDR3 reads CASTGLAGGLYNEQFF. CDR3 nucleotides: TGTGCCAGCACTGGGCTAGCGGGGGGACTTTACAATGAGCAGTTCTTC.

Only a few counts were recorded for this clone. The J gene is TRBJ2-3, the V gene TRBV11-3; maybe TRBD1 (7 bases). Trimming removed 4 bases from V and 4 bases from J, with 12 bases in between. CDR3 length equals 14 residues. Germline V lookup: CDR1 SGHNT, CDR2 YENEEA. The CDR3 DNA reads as TGTGCCAGCAGCTCCCAGGGGGGAGCAGATACGCAGTATTTT. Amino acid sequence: CASSSQGGADTQYF.

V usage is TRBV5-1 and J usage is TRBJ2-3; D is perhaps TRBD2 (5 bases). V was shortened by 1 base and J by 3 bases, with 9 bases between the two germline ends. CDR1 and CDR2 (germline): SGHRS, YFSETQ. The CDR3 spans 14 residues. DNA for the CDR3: TGCGCCAGCAGCTTGTGGACTCAGACAGATACGCAGTATTTT. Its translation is CASSLWTQTDTQYF.

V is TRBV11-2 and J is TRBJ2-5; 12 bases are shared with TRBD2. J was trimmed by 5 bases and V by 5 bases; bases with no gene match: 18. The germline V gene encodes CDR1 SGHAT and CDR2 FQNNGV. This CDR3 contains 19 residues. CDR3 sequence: CASSRTSGGPRGGLETQYF. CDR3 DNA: TGTGCCAGCAGCCGAACTAGCGGGGGGCCGCGGGGGGGGCTTGAGACCCAGTACTTC.

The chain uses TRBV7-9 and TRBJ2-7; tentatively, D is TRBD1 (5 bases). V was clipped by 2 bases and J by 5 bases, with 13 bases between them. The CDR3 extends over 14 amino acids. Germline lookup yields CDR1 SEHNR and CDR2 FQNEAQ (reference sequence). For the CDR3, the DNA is TGTGCCAGCAGCTTATCCCCAGGGAAAGACGAGCAGTACTTC. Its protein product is CASSLSPGKDEQYF.

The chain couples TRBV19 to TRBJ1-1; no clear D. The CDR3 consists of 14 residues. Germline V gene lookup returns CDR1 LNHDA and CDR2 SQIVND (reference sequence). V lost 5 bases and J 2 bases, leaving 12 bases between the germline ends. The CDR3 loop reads CASSALPPNTEAFF. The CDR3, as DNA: TGTGCCAGTAGTGCGCTCCCGCCTAACACTGAAGCTTTCTTT.

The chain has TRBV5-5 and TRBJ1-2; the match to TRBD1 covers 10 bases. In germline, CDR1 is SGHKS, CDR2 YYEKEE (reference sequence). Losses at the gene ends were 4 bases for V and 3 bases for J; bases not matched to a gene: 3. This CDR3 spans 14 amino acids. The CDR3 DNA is TGTGCCAGCAGCCGTGACAGGGGGCACTATGGCTACACCTTC. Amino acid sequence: CASSRDRGHYGYTF.

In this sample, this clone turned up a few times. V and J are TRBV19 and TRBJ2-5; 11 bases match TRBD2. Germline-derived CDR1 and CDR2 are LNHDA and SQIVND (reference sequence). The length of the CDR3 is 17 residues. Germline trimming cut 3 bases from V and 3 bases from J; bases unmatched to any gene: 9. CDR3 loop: CASSMGTSGNTKETQYF. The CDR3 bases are TGTGCCAGTAGTATGGGGACTAGCGGTAATACCAAAGAGACCCAGTACTTC.

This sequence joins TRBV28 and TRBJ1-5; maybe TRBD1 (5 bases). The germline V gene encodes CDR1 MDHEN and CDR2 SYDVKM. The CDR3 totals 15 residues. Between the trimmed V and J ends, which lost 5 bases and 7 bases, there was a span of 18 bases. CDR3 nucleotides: TGTGCCAGCAGTCTAGGGGAGGGAAGGCGCCAGCCCCAGCATTTT. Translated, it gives CASSLGEGRRQPQHF.

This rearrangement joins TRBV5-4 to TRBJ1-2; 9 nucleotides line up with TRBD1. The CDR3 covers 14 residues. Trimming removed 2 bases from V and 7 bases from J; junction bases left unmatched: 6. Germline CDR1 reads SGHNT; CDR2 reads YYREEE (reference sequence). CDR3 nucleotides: TGTGCCAGCAGCTTACAGGGGGCACCGGTTGGCTACACCTTC. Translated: CASSLQGAPVGYTF.

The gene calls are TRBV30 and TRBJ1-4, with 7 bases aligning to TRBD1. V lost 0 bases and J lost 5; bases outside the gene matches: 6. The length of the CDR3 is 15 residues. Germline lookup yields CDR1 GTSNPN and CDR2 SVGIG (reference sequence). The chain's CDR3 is CAWSVGTATNEKLFF. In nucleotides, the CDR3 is TGTGCCTGGAGTGTAGGGACAGCCACAAATGAAAAACTGTTTTTT.

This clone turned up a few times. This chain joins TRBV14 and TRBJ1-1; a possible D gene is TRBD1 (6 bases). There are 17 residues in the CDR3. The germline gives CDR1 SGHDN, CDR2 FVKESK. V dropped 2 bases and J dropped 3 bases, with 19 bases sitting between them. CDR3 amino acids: CASSQNSGHTRDTEAFF. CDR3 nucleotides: TGTGCCAGCAGCCAAAACTCGGGACACACAAGAGACACTGAAGCTTTCTTT.

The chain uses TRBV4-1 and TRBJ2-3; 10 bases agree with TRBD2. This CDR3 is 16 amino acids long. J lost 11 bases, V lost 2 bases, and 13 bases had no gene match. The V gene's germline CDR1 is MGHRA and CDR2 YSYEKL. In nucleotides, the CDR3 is TGCGCCAGCAGCCAACTAGCGGGGGCGACTAGGGGGAAGCAGTATTTT. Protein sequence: CASSQLAGATRGKQYF.